The 16 T cell receptor beta chains below all came from one sample that was sequenced in a study of shared T cell receptors in the human thymus. Assay used: immunoSEQ multiplex PCR; TCRdb lists only in-frame clones, some missing. The sample has almost 550,000 clones; approximately 80% are singletons. The same specimen was also included in a second study, on human thymus T cells.

Sequencing used thymocytes. Receptors were obtained from a boy younger than two with a congenital heart defect.

This chain joins TRBV5-1 and TRBJ2-7; 8 bases align to TRBD1. The CDR3 has 16 amino acids. CDR1 and CDR2 (germline): SGHRS, YFSETQ. The junction had 7 bases not matched to a gene; V was cut back by 0 bases and J by 2 bases. The CDR3 sequence: CASSLARGTGPYEQYF. DNA of the CDR3: TGCGCCAGCAGCTTGGCGAGGGGGACAGGACCCTACGAGCAGTACTTC.

V and J are TRBV27 and TRBJ2-1, with D possibly matching TRBD2 (6 bases). The CDR3 is made up of 13 amino acids. CDR1 is MNHEY, CDR2 SMNVEV, per germline (reference sequence). Trimming took 7 bases from V and 7 from J, leaving 14 bases between them. CDR3 amino acids: CASTEGAGNEQFF. The CDR3 DNA follows: TGTGCCAGCACTGAAGGGGCGGGGAATGAGCAGTTCTTC.

The table lists this clone with a count of one. V and J are TRBV4-1 and TRBJ2-1; 13 bases fit TRBD2. V was pared by 1 base and J by 8 bases, with 5 bases of the junction left unmatched. The CDR3 contains 16 residues. Per the germline V gene, CDR1 is MGHRA and CDR2 is YSYEKL. In DNA form, the CDR3 reads TGCGCCAGCAGCCAAGGTGGACTAGCGGGAGTCGATGAGCAGTTCTTC. Protein sequence: CASSQGGLAGVDEQFF.

In its sample, this clone was seen once. The chain links TRBV4-3 to TRBJ2-3, with 10 bases that match TRBD2. J gave up 5 bases and V 0 bases, and 8 bases lay outside the gene matches. The germline V gene encodes CDR1 LGHNA and CDR2 YSLEER. The CDR3 loop spans 17 amino acids. CDR3 in DNA: TGCGCCAGCAGCCAAGATAAACTAGCGGGGCAGGGAGATACGCAGTATTTT. As protein: CASSQDKLAGQGDTQYF.

This chain uses TRBV4-2 with TRBJ2-1; 8 bases line up with TRBD2. CDR3 size: 16 residues. J gave up 7 bases and V 4 bases, and 12 bases lay outside the gene matches. CDR1 and CDR2 (germline): LGHNA, YNFKEQ. This CDR3 is CASSPPSSGRGNEQFF. The CDR3 nucleotides are TGTGCCAGCAGCCCCCCCTCCAGCGGGAGAGGGAATGAGCAGTTCTTC.

This sequence joins TRBV7-2 and TRBJ2-5; D might be TRBD2 (5 bases). The CDR3 has 15 residues. The ends were cut back, 2 bases at V and 3 bases at J, with 13 bases in the middle. Germline V gene data show CDR1 as SGHTA and CDR2 as FQGNSA. CDR3 region: CASSLFRGVEETQYF. In DNA form, the CDR3 reads TGTGCCAGCAGCTTATTCCGGGGTGTTGAAGAGACCCAGTACTTC.

The V and J genes are TRBV11-3 and TRBJ2-2, with 8 bases that match TRBD1. J gave up 3 bases and V 4 bases, and 4 bases lay outside the gene matches. The CDR3 spans 15 residues. The germline CDR1 and CDR2 sequences are SGHNT and YENEEA. Here the CDR3 reads CASSSGQGDTGELFF. The CDR3 coding sequence is TGTGCCAGCAGCTCCGGACAGGGTGACACCGGGGAGCTGTTTTTT.

The sample holds one count of this clone. The chain carries TRBV30 and TRBJ2-2; 15 positions agree with TRBD2. There are 21 residues in the CDR3. Germline-derived CDR1 and CDR2 are GTSNPN and SVGIG (reference sequence). V lost 4 bases, J lost 0 bases, and 15 bases stayed unmatched. CDR3 protein: CAWTEIGGLAGGDPNTGELFF. In DNA, the CDR3 is TGTGCCTGGACCGAGATAGGGGGACTAGCGGGAGGAGACCCGAACACCGGGGAGCTGTTTTTT.

This clone turned up a few times. The chain has TRBV10-3 and TRBJ2-7, with D tentatively TRBD1 (5 bases). This CDR3 contains 13 residues. V lost 3 bases and J 1 base, leaving 7 bases between the germline ends. Germline V gene data show CDR1 as ENHRY and CDR2 as SYGVKD. CDR3 amino acids: CAISDDRSYEQYF. CDR3 in DNA: TGTGCCATCAGTGACGACAGATCCTACGAGCAGTACTTC.

Only a few counts were recorded for this clone. The V and J genes are TRBV4-1 and TRBJ2-7, with D possibly being TRBD2 (7 bases). Per the germline V gene, CDR1 is MGHRA and CDR2 is YSYEKL. Trimming took 0 bases from V and 6 from J, leaving 12 bases between them. This CDR3 has 14 residues. The CDR3 region has the DNA TGCGCCAGCAGCCAAGATCTCGGGGGGCGCGAGCAGTACTTC. Translation gives CASSQDLGGREQYF.

This clone was counted once. This rearrangement joins TRBV27 to TRBJ1-1; no clear D. Germline values: CDR1 MNHEY, CDR2 SMNVEV (reference sequence). The CDR3 extends over 13 amino acids. Between the trimmed V and J ends, which lost 8 bases and 6 bases, there was a span of 16 bases. CDR3 residues: CASASKRRAEAFF. The CDR3 DNA follows: TGTGCCAGCGCCTCGAAGCGGAGGGCTGAAGCTTTCTTT.

The rearrangement joins TRBV27 to TRBJ2-7; 8 bases match TRBD1. Trimming cost V 5 bases and J 3 bases; bases outside gene matches: 6. Per germline, CDR1 MNHEY and CDR2 SMNVEV (reference sequence). This CDR3 has 14 amino acids. The DNA of the CDR3 is TGTGCCAGCAGTCCCGGACAGGGAAACTACGAGCAGTACTTC. The encoded protein is CASSPGQGNYEQYF.

This chain connects TRBV14 to TRBJ1-1; D uncertain. Germline assignment: CDR1 SGHDN and CDR2 FVKESK. The CDR3 runs 12 residues. Deletions cut 1 base from V and 7 bases from J, with 7 bases between. CDR3 sequence: CASSQGGGEAFF. For the CDR3, the DNA is TGTGCCAGCAGCCAAGGGGGAGGTGAAGCTTTCTTT.

V usage is TRBV4-3 and J usage is TRBJ2-1; 10 bases line up with TRBD2. This CDR3 region has 15 residues. V dropped 5 bases and J dropped 9; count of bases not matched to a gene: 10. Germline CDR1 and CDR2: LGHNA and YSLEER. CDR3 amino acids: CASSVPSGRFSEQFF. The CDR3 DNA reads TGCGCCAGCAGCGTACCTAGCGGGAGATTTAGTGAGCAGTTCTTC.

The chain links TRBV9 to TRBJ1-1, with D perhaps TRBD1 (6 bases). The length of the CDR3 is 18 residues. The V end was cut by 0 bases, the J end by 1 base, with 19 bases between. Per germline, CDR1 SGDLS and CDR2 YYNGEE. The CDR3 here is CASSVAEWGPDQNTEAFF. As DNA, the CDR3 is TGTGCCAGCAGCGTAGCTGAATGGGGGCCCGACCAGAACACTGAAGCTTTCTTT.

This chain joins TRBV27 and TRBJ2-2; 11 bases fit TRBD2. V trimming: 4 bases; J trimming: 7 bases; junction bases outside the gene matches: 11. The CDR3 contains 17 residues. The germline V gene encodes CDR1 MNHEY and CDR2 SMNVEV (reference sequence). The CDR3 spells CASSSDPTSGKGGELFF. DNA for the CDR3: TGTGCCAGCAGTTCAGACCCGACTAGCGGGAAAGGCGGGGAGCTGTTTTTT.